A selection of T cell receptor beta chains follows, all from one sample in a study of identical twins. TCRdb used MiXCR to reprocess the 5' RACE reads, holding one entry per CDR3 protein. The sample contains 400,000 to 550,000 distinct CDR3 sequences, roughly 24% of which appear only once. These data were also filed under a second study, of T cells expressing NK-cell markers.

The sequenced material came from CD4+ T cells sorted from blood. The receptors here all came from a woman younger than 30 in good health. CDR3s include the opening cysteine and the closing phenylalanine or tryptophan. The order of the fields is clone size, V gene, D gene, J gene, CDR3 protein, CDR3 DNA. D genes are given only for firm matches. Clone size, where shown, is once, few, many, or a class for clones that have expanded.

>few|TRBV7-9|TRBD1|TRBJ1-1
CASRPDRVNTEAFF
TGTGCCAGCAGACCGGACAGGGTGAACACTGAAGCTTTCTTT
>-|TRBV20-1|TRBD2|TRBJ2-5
CSASPGAGGKETQYF
TGCAGTGCTAGCCCCGGGGCGGGAGGGAAAGAGACCCAGTACTTC
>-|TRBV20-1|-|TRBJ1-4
CSAPSREGTVKLFF
TGCAGTGCCCCTAGCCGCGAGGGGACGGTAAAACTGTTTTTT
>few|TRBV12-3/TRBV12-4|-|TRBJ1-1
CASSPRDNVNTEAFF
TGTGCCAGCAGCCCCCGGGACAACGTGAACACTGAAGCTTTCTTT
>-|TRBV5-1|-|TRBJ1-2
CASSLQGITDGYTF
TGCGCCAGCAGCTTACAGGGCATTACGGATGGCTACACCTTC
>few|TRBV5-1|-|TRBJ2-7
CASSAVQGGGLYEQYF
TGCGCCAGCAGCGCCGTGCAGGGCGGCGGCCTCTACGAGCAGTACTTC
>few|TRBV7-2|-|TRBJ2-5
CASSPRRAPLQETQYF
TGTGCCAGCAGCCCTCGCAGGGCTCCACTTCAAGAGACCCAGTACTTC
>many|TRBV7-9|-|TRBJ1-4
CAAGANEKLFF
TGTGCCGCCGGGGCTAATGAAAAACTGTTTTTT
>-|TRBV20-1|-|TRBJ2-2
CSARPVVAGNTGELFF
TGCAGTGCCCGGCCGGTCGTGGCGGGAAACACCGGGGAGCTGTTTTTT
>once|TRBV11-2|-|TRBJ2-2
CASSPRLDSGELFF
TGTGCCAGCAGCCCTCGACTAGACAGCGGGGAGCTGTTTTTT
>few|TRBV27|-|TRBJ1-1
CATRRGGGTEAFF
TGTGCCACCCGACGGGGGGGAGGCACTGAAGCTTTCTTT
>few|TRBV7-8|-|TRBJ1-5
CASSLDTGDQPQHF
TGTGCCAGCAGCTTAGACACAGGCGATCAGCCCCAGCATTTT
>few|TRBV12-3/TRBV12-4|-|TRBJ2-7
CASSSRTGLQNEQYF
TGTGCCAGCAGTTCACGAACAGGGTTGCAGAACGAGCAGTACTTC
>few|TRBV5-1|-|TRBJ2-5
CASSKGGAGSQETQYF
TGCGCCAGCAGCAAGGGGGGAGCGGGGTCCCAAGAGACCCAGTACTTC
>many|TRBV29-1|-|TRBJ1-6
CSVGAGRDSPLHF
TGCAGCGTTGGCGCAGGGAGGGATTCACCCCTCCACTTT
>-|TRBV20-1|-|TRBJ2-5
CSASGPVDQETQYF
TGCAGTGCTAGTGGCCCCGTGGATCAAGAGACCCAGTACTTC
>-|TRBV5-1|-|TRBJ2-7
CASSFQRQAYEQYF
TGCGCCAGCAGCTTCCAGAGACAAGCCTACGAGCAGTACTTC
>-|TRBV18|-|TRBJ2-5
CASSPGPKETQYF
TGTGCCAGCTCTCCGGGTCCTAAAGAGACCCAGTACTTC
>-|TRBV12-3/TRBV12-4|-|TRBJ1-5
CASTWGQGDNQPQHF
TGTGCCAGCACCTGGGGACAAGGAGATAATCAGCCCCAGCATTTT
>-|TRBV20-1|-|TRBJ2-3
CSAVGGAHPDTQYF
TGCAGTGCCGTGGGGGGGGCCCATCCAGATACGCAGTATTTT
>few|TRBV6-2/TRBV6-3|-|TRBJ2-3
CASRRQPRDTQYF
TGTGCCAGCAGACGACAGCCCCGAGATACGCAGTATTTT
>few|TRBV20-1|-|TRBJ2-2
CSASVHGRPGELFF
TGCAGTGCTAGTGTCCACGGGCGACCCGGGGAGCTGTTTTTT
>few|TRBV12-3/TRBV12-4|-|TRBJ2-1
CASSLLRLYNEQFF
TGTGCCAGCAGTTTACTACGGCTCTACAATGAGCAGTTCTTC
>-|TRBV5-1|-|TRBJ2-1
CASSLGNGGSFNEQFF
TGCGCCAGCAGCTTGGGGAACGGGGGATCATTCAATGAGCAGTTCTTC
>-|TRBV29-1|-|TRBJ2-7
CSVEKSGTYEQYF
TGCAGCGTTGAAAAATCCGGGACTTACGAGCAGTACTTC
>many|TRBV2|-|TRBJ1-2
CASRANREGNYGYTF
TGTGCCAGCAGAGCTAACAGGGAGGGTAACTATGGCTACACCTTC
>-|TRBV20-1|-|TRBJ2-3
CSAKRADTQYF
TGCAGTGCTAAACGTGCAGATACGCAGTATTTT
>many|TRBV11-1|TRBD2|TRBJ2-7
CASSWTSGSYEQYF
TGTGCCAGCAGCTGGACTAGCGGATCCTACGAGCAGTACTTC
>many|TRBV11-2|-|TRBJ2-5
CASSRRETQYF
TGTGCCAGCAGCCGGAGGGAGACCCAGTACTTC
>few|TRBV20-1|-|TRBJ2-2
CSASVGGTGELFF
TGCAGTGCTAGTGTGGGGGGCACCGGGGAGCTGTTTTTT
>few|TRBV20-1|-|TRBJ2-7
CSASPRYEQYF
TGCAGTGCTAGTCCCCGGTACGAGCAGTACTTC
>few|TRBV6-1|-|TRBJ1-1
CASSLFLGQTNTEAFF
TGTGCCAGCAGTCTTTTCCTCGGACAGACCAACACTGAAGCTTTCTTT
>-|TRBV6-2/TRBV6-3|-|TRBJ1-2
CASSRLTVYGYTF
TGTGCCAGCAGTCGACTGACAGTCTATGGCTACACCTTC
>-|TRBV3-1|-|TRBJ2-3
CASSHLGADTQYF
TGTGCCAGCAGCCACCTCGGGGCAGATACGCAGTATTTT
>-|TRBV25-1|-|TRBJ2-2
CASSEFYRTENPNTGELFF
TGTGCCAGCAGTGAATTTTATAGGACGGAGAATCCGAACACCGGGGAGCTGTTTTTT
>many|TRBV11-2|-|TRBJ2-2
CASSPQLTGELFF
TGTGCCAGCAGCCCCCAACTCACCGGGGAGCTGTTTTTT
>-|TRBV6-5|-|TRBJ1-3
CASSYYGRGGNTIYF
TGTGCCAGCAGTTACTACGGGCGAGGCGGAAACACCATATATTTT
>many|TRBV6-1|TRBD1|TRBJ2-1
CASSPRTGNEQFF
TGTGCCAGCAGTCCCCGGACAGGGAATGAGCAGTTCTTC
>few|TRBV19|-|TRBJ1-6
CASSIAGVGSPLHF
TGTGCCAGTAGTATAGCAGGGGTTGGTTCACCCCTCCACTTT
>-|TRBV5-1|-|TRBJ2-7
CASSTGRNSYEQYF
TGCGCCAGCAGCACCGGACGGAACTCCTACGAGCAGTACTTC
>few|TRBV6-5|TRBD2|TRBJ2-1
CASSYLGTSGSNEQFF
TGTGCCAGCAGTTATCTGGGGACTAGCGGGAGCAATGAGCAGTTCTTC
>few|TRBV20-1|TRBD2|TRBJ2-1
CSARVGSGRAAYNEQFF
TGCAGTGCTAGAGTGGGTAGCGGGAGGGCGGCCTACAATGAGCAGTTCTTC
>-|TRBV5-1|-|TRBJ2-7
CASSRGSGPLAGEQYF
TGCGCCAGCTCCAGAGGAAGCGGCCCATTGGCGGGCGAGCAGTACTTC
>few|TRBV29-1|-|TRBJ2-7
CSVAPVASYEQYF
TGCAGCGTGGCTCCGGTAGCCTCCTACGAGCAGTACTTC
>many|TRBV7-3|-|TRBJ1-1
CASSLTPSVSTEAFF
TGTGCCAGCAGCTTAACCCCATCGGTGAGCACTGAAGCTTTCTTT
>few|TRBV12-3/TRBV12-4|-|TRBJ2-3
CASSSTVRQQYF
TGTGCCAGCAGTTCGACGGTTAGGCAACAGTATTTT
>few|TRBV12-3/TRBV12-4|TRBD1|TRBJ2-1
CASSFLMAGQGLHEQFF
TGTGCCAGCAGTTTTTTAATGGCGGGACAGGGGTTGCATGAGCAGTTCTTC
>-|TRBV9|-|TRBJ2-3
CASSQGADTQYF
TGTGCCAGCAGCCAAGGGGCAGATACGCAGTATTTT
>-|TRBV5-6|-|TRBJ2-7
CASRRSGEQYF
TGTGCCAGCAGGCGGTCCGGCGAGCAGTACTTC
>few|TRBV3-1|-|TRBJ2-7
CASSQEGLYEQYF
TGTGCCAGCAGCCAAGAAGGACTTTACGAGCAGTACTTC
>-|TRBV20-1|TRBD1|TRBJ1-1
CSARKGQGQGNAFF
TGCAGTGCTAGAAAGGGACAGGGGCAAGGGAACGCTTTCTTT
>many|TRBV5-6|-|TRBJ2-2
CASSRRTDPTGELFF
TGTGCCAGCAGCCGGAGGACGGACCCCACCGGGGAGCTGTTTTTT
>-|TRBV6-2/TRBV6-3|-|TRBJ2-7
CASSYSGRTTYEQYF
TGTGCCAGCAGTTACTCTGGGCGGACCACCTACGAGCAGTACTTC
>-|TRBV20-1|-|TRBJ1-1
CSARDSRGGTEAFF
TGCAGTGCTAGAGACTCCAGGGGAGGGACTGAAGCTTTCTTT
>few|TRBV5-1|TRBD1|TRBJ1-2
CASSTPGQGADGYTF
TGCGCCAGCAGTACTCCGGGACAGGGGGCCGATGGCTACACCTTC
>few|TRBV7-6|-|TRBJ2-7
CASSLYGGRTYEQYF
TGTGCCAGCAGCTTATATGGCGGAAGGACCTACGAGCAGTACTTC
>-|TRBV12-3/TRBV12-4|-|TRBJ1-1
CASSSATEAFF
TGTGCCAGCAGTTCAGCCACTGAAGCTTTCTTT
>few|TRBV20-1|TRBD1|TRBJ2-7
CSGLRTGVDEQYF
TGCAGTGGCCTAAGGACAGGGGTTGACGAGCAGTACTTC
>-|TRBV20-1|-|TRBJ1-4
CSARDRGAPNEKLFF
TGCAGTGCTAGAGATAGAGGGGCCCCTAATGAAAAACTGTTTTTT
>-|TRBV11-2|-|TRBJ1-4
CASSLPGQINEKLFF
TGTGCCAGCAGCCTCCCGGGACAAATAAATGAAAAACTGTTTTTT